These T cell receptor beta chains were read from a single sample in a study of shared clonotypes between healthy human individuals. Method: immunoSEQ multiplex PCR; TCRdb's copy keeps in-frame clones and lacks some. The table lists roughly 650,000 clones, roughly 97% of them singletons. The sample was naive CD4+ T cells sorted from blood. Receptor source: a woman in her twenties or thirties in good health. The CDR3 runs from the conserved cysteine through the conserved F or W. D genes are given only for firm matches. Part of the rows lack a size; the others show once, few, many or a class for expanded clones.

cdr3_aa cdr3_nt v_call clone_size j_call d_call
CASSLNLQGAGELFF TGCGCCAGCAGCTTGAATCTGCAGGGTGCCGGGGAGCTGTTTTTT TRBV5-1 . TRBJ2-2 .
CASSYSGIQETQYF TGTGCCAGCAGCTATAGCGGGATCCAAGAGACCCAGTACTTC TRBV11-2 . TRBJ2-5 TRBD2
CASSRISGRDEQYF TGTGCCAGCAGCCGAATTAGCGGGAGGGACGAGCAGTACTTC TRBV7-8 . TRBJ2-7 TRBD2
CASSSPQGLAGGREQYF TGCGCCAGCAGCTCCCCCCAGGGACTAGCGGGAGGGAGGGAGCAGTACTTC TRBV5-1 . TRBJ2-7 TRBD2
CASSSRTSGTNNEQFF TGTGCCAGCAGCTCCCGGACTAGCGGGACCAACAATGAGCAGTTCTTC TRBV9 . TRBJ2-1 TRBD2
CASSLQREGLNEQFF TGTGCCAGTAGTCTACAGCGGGAGGGTCTAAATGAGCAGTTCTTC TRBV19 . TRBJ2-1 TRBD2
CASSPDGPGNRVYGYTF TGTGCCAGTAGCCCAGACGGGCCAGGGAATCGTGTCTATGGCTACACCTTC TRBV19 few TRBJ1-2 .
CASRRSGSDSYNEQFF TGTGCCAGCAGGCGTAGCGGGAGCGACTCCTACAATGAGCAGTTCTTC TRBV7-9 . TRBJ2-1 TRBD2
CASSSGGGDTQYF TGTGCCAGCAGTAGCGGTGGAGGGGATACGCAGTATTTT TRBV6-4 . TRBJ2-3 .
CASSLVGRALNEQFF TGTGCCAGCAGCTTAGTCGGGAGGGCCCTCAATGAGCAGTTCTTC TRBV7-2 . TRBJ2-1 TRBD2